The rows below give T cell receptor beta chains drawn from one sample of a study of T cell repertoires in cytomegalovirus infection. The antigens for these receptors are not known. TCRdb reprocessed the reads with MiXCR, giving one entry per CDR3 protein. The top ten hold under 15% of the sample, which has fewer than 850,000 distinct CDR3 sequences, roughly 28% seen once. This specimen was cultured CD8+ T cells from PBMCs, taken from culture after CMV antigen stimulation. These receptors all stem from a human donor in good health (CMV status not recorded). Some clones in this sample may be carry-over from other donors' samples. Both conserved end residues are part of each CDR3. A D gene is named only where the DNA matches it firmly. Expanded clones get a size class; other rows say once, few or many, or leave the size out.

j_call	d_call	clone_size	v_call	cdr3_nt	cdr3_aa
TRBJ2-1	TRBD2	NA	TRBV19	TGTGCCAGTACTTTCGGGACTAGCGGCAATCAGTTCTTC	CASTFGTSGNQFF
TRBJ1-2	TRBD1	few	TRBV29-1	TGCAGCGTGGACAGGGCCGATGGCTACACCTTC	CSVDRADGYTF
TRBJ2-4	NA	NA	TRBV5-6	TGTGCCAGCAGCTTGGGGCACAGTCTAGCCAAAAACATTCAGTACTTC	CASSLGHSLAKNIQYF
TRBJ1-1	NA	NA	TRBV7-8	TGTGCCAGCAGCGTACCGGGACCCGCGGGAGCTTTCTTT	CASSVPGPAGAFF
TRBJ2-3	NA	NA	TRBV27	TGTGCCAGCACCCTAGGGGTCCCGCCCACAGATACGCAGTATTTT	CASTLGVPPTDTQYF
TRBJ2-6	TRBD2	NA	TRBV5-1	TGCGCCAGCAGTCGACTAGCGGAGAGCTCTGGGGCCAACGTCCTGACTTTC	CASSRLAESSGANVLTF
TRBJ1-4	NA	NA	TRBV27	TGTGCCAGCAGTTTGGGAGGGACCGGTCGGGAAAAACTGTTTTTT	CASSLGGTGREKLFF
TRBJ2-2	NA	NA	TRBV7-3	TGTGCCAGCAGCTTAGAGGGGGAGAAGACCGGGGAGCTGTTTTTT	CASSLEGEKTGELFF
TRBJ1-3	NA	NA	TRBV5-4	TGTGCCAGCAGCTTGGGGGTCAACTCTGGAAACACCATATATTTT	CASSLGVNSGNTIYF
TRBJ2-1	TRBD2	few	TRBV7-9	TGTGCCAGCAGCTTACCTAGCGGGGAGGTTGAGCAGTTCTTC	CASSLPSGEVEQFF
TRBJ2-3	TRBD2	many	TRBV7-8	TGTGCCAGCAGCTCACCGACTAGCGGAGGCTACACAGATACGCAGTATTTT	CASSSPTSGGYTDTQYF
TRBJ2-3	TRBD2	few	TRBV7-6	TGTGCCAGCAGCTTAGCGCCTAGCGGGGGGACAGATACGCAGTATTTT	CASSLAPSGGTDTQYF
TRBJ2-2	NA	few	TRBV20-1	TGCAGTGCTAGAGATGTGGGGCTCGGGGAGCTGTTTTTT	CSARDVGLGELFF
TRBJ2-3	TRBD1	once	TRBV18	TGTGCCAGCTCACCGGACAGGTGGAGCACAGATACGCAGTATTTT	CASSPDRWSTDTQYF
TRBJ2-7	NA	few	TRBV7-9	TGTGCCAGCAGCTTGGCCGGGACTTCCAGCTACGAGCAGTACTTC	CASSLAGTSSYEQYF
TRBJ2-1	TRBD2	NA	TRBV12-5	TGTGCTAGTGGTTTGGTACTAGCGGGGGGGCCCTGGGAGCAGTTCTTC	CASGLVLAGGPWEQFF
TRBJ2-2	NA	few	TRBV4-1	TGCGCCAGCAGCCAGAGGGAGTCAACTCCCACCGGGGAGCTGTTTTTT	CASSQRESTPTGELFF
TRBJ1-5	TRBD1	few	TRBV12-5	TGTGCTAGTGGTTTCCAAACAGGGGCCAAAGGAAATCAGCCCCAGCATTTT	CASGFQTGAKGNQPQHF